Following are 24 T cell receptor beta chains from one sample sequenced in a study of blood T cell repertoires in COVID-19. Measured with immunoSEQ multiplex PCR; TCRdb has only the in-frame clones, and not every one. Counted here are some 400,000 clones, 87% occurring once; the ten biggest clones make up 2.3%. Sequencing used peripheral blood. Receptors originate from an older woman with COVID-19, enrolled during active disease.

The CDR3, as DNA: TGTGCCAGCTCACGACAGGGCCAAGAGACCCAGTACTTC. It specifies CASSRQGQETQYF. V is TRBV18 and J is TRBJ2-5, with TRBD1 identical over 7 bases. The V gene end was trimmed by 4 bases and the J gene end by 1 base; junction bases not matched to a gene: 0. From germline, CDR1 is KGHSH and CDR2 LQKENI. The CDR3 runs 13 residues. The variable domain in full, completed from reference TRBV18 and TRBJ2-5, reads NAGVMQNPRHLVRRRGQEARLRCSPMKGHSHVYWYRQLPEEGLKFMVYLQKENIIDESGMPKERFSAEFPKEGPSILRIQQVVRGDSAAYFCASSRQGQETQYFGPGTRLLVL.

The CDR3 DNA is TGTGCCAGTAGTCCCAGACAATCAACTAATGAAAAACTGTTTTTT. Translation: CASSPRQSTNEKLFF. The chain links TRBV19 to TRBJ1-4; D gene ambiguous. CDR3 size: 15 residues. V was trimmed by 5 bases and J by 0 bases, leaving 10 bases between them. Per the germline V gene, CDR1 is LNHDA and CDR2 is SQIVND (reference sequence). Together with reference TRBV19 and TRBJ1-4, the CDR3 gives the full variable domain: DGGITQSPKYLFRKEGQNVTLSCEQNLNHDAMYWYRQDPGQGLRLIYYSQIVNDFQKGDIAEGYSVSREKKESFPLTVTSAQKNPTAFYLCASSPRQSTNEKLFFGSGTQLSVL.

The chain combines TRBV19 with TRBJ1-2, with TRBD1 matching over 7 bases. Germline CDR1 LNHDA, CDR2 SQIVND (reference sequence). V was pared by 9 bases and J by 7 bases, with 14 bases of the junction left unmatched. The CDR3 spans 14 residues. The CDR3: CASKDTGVWGGYTF. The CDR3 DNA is TGTGCCAGCAAAGACACAGGGGTTTGGGGTGGCTACACCTTC.

For the CDR3, the DNA is TGCGCCAGCAGCCCTGGGACAAACTCTGGGGCCAACGTCCTGACTTTC. Translating it yields CASSPGTNSGANVLTF. The rearrangement links TRBV5-1 to TRBJ2-6; tentatively, D is TRBD1 (6 bases). V lost 4 bases and J 0 bases, leaving 11 bases between the germline ends. CDR1 and CDR2 (germline): SGHRS, YFSETQ. The CDR3 length is 16 residues.

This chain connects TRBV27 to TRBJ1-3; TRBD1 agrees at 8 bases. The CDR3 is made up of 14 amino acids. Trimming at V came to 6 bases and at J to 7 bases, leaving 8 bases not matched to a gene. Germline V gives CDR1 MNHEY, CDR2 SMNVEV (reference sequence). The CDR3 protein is CASSGQGAGNTIYF. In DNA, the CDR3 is TGTGCCAGCAGCGGCCAGGGGGCAGGGAACACCATATATTTT.

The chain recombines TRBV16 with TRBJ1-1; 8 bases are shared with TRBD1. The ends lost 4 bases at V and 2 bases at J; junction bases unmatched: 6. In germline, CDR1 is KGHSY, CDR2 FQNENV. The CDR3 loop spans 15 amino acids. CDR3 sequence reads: CASSRPDRANTEAFF. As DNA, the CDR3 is TGTGCCAGCAGCCGGCCGGACAGGGCTAACACTGAAGCTTTCTTT.

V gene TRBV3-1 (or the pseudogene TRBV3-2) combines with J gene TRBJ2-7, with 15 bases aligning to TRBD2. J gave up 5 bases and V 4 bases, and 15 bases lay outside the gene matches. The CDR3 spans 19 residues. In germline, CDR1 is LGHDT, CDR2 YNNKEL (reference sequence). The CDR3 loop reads CASSPPGLAGGPMANEQYF. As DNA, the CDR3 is TGTGCCAGCAGCCCACCGGGACTAGCGGGGGGCCCTATGGCGAACGAGCAGTACTTC.

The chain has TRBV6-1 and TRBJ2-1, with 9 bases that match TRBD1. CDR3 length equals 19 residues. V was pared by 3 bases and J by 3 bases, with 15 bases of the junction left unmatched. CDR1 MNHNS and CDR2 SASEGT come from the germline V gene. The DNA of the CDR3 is TGTGCCAGCAGTGATGCACGCTCCGGGACAGGGAGTCACTACAATGAGCAGTTCTTC. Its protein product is CASSDARSGTGSHYNEQFF.

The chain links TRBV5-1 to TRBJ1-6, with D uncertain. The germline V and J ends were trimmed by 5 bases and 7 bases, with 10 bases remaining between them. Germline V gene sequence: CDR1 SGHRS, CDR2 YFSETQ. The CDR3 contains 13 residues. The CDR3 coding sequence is TGCGCCAGCAGTACCAGATACAATTCACCCCTCCACTTT. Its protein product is CASSTRYNSPLHF.

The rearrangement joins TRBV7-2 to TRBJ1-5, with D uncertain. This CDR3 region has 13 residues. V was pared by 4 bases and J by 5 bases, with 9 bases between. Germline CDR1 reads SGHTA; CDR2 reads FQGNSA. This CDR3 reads CASSSRIDQPQHF. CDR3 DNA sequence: TGTGCCAGCAGCTCCCGAATAGATCAGCCCCAGCATTTT. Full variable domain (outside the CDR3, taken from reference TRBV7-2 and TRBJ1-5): GAGVSQSPSNKVTEKGKDVELRCDPISGHTALYWYRQSLGQGLEFLIYFQGNSAPDKSGLPSDRFSAERTGGSVSTLTIQRTQQEDSAVYLCASSSRIDQPQHFGDGTRLSIL.

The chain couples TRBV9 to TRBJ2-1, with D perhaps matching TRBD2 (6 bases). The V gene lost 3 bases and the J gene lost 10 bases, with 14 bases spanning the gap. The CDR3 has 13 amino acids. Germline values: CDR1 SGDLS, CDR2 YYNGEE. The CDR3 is CASSARDSSEQFF. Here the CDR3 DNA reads TGTGCCAGCAGCGCCCGGGACTCTTCGGAGCAGTTCTTC.

In DNA form, the CDR3 reads TGTGCCAGCCATCACAGGGTGTCAGCCCCAGACGAGCAGTACTTC. Translated: CASHHRVSAPDEQYF. The V gene is TRBV6-5, the J gene TRBJ2-7; tentatively, D is TRBD1 (6 bases). V was clipped by 8 bases and J by 5 bases, with 22 bases between them. The germline V gene encodes CDR1 MNHEY and CDR2 SVGAGI. This CDR3 has 15 amino acids.

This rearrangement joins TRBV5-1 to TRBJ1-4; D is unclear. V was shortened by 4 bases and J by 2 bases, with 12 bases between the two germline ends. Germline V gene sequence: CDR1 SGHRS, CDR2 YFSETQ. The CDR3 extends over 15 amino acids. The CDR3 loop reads CASSLVELTNEKLFF. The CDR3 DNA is TGCGCCAGCAGCCTAGTGGAGTTGACTAATGAAAAACTGTTTTTT.

CDR3: CASKGEGGKTQYF. DNA of the CDR3: TGTGCCAGTAAGGGGGAGGGTGGTAAGACCCAGTACTTC. The genes are TRBV19 and TRBJ2-5, with a possible D match to TRBD2 (7 bases). Germline CDR1 LNHDA, CDR2 SQIVND (reference sequence). The germline V and J ends were trimmed by 7 bases and 6 bases, with 15 bases remaining between them. The CDR3 contains 13 residues.

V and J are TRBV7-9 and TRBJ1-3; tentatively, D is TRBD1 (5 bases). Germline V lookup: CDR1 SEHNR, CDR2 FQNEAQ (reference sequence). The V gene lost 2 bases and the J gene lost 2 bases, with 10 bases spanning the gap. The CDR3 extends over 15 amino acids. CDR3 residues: CASSLSGGAGNTIYF. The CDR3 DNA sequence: TGTGCCAGCAGCTTATCCGGGGGAGCTGGAAACACCATATATTTT.

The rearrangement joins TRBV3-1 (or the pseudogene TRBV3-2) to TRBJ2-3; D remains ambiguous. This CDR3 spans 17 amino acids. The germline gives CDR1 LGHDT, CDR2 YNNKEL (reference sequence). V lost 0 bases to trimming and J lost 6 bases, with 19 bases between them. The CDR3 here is CASSQESGGGAEDTQYF. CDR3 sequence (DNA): TGTGCCAGCAGCCAAGAATCCGGTGGCGGTGCTGAGGATACGCAGTATTTT.

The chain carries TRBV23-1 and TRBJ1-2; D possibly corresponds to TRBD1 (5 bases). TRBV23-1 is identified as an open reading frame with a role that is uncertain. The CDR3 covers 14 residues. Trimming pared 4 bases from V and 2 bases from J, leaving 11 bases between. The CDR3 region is CASSLTDMNYGYTF. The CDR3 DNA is TGCGCCAGCAGTCTGACGGACATGAACTATGGCTACACCTTC.

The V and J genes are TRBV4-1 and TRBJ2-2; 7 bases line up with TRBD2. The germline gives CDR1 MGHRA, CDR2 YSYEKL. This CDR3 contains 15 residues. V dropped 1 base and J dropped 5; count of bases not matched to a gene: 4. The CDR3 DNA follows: TGCGCCAGCAGCCAAGCGGGGGGATGGACCGGGGAGCTGTTTTTT. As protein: CASSQAGGWTGELFF.

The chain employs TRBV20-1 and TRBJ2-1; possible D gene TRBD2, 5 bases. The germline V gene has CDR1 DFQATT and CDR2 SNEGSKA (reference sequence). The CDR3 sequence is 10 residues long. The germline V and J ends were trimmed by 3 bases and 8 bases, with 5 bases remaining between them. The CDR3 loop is CSARRDEQFF. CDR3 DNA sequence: TGCAGTGCTAGGAGGGATGAGCAGTTCTTC.

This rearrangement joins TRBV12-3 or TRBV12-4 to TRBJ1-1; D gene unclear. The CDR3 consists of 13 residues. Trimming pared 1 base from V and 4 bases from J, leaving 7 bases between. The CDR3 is CASSLEAGTEAFF. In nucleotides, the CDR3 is TGTGCCAGCAGTTTAGAGGCGGGCACTGAAGCTTTCTTT.

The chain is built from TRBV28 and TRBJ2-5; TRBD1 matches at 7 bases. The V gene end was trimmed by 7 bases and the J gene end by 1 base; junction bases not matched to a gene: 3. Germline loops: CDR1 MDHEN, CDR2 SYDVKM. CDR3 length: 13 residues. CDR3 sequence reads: CASTSGGQETQYF. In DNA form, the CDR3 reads TGTGCCAGCACGTCAGGGGGCCAAGAGACCCAGTACTTC.

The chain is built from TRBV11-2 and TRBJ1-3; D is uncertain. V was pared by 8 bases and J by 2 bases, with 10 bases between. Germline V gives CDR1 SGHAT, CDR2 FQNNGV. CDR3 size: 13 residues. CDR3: CASSIRAGNTIYF. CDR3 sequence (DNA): TGTGCCAGCTCCATTCGGGCTGGAAACACCATATATTTT.

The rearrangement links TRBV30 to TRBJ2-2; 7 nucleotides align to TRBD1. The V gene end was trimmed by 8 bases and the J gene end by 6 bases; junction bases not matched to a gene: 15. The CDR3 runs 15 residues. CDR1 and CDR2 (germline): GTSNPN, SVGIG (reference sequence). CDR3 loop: CAARPRQGVAGELFF. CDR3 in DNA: TGTGCCGCGAGGCCGAGACAGGGAGTCGCCGGGGAGCTGTTTTTT.

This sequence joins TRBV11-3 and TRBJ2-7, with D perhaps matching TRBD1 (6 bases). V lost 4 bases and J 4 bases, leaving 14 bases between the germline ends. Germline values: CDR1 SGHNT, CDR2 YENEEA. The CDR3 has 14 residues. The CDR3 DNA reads TGTGCCAGCAGCTCCCGGGACAAAGCTTACGAGCAGTACTTC. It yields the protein CASSSRDKAYEQYF.